The clone carrying this T cell receptor (beta chain) has ten or more counts. The source of the sample is a study of T cells in Graves' hyperthyroidism and ophthalmopathy. Trimming removed 3 bases from V and 5 bases from J; junction bases left unmatched: 6. The CDR3 loop spans 15 amino acids. Germline lookup yields CDR1 KGHSH and CDR2 LQKENI. Orbital computed tomography and thyroid ultrasound, together with serum TRAb and thyroxine and clinical symptoms, were used for diagnoses. TCR beta CDR3 regions were amplified from RNA transcripts. The TCR CDR3 first-round RT-PCR relied on the HTBI primer set. TCRdb used MiXCR to reprocess the multiplex PCR reads, holding one entry per CDR3 protein. Counted here are about 480,000 distinct CDR3 sequences, approximately 14% occurring once; the ten biggest clones make up less than 20%.

This sequence joins TRBV18 and TRBJ2-7; 11 nucleotides match TRBD2. The specimen sequenced was blood. The sequence came from a young woman with Graves' hyperthyroidism. CDR3 region: CASSPPTSGTHEQYF. As DNA, the CDR3 is TGTGCCAGCTCACCGCCGACTAGCGGGACCCACGAGCAGTACTTC.